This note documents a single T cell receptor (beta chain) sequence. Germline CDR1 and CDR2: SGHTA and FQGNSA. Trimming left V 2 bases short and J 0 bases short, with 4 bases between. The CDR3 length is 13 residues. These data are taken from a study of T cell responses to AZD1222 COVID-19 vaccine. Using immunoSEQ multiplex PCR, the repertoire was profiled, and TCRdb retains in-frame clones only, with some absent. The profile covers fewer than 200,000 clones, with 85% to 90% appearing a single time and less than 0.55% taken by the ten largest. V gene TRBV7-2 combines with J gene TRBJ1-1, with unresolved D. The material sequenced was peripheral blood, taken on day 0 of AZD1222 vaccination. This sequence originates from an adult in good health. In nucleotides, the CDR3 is TGTGCCAGCAGCTTACAACTGAACACTGAAGCTTTCTTT. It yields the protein CASSLQLNTEAFF.